One sample yielded the 10 T cell receptor beta chains listed below, sequenced in a study of response to subunit inactivated influenza vaccine. One entry per CDR3 protein, called by TCRdb with MiXCR from the RT-PCR reads. The table has about 780,000 distinct CDR3 sequences, roughly 18% seen once. The sample here was PBMCs from blood, taken roughly 5 days after vaccination. The origin of the receptors is a man in his forties or fifties who received an inactivated influenza vaccine.

This clonotype was detected a few times. The V and J genes are TRBV11-1 and TRBJ2-7; 7 bases fit TRBD2. The CDR3 is 14 amino acids. V lost 5 bases and J lost 5; bases outside the gene matches: 9. Germline values: CDR1 SGHAT, CDR2 FQDESV (reference sequence). For the CDR3, the DNA is TGTGCCAGCAGCGCTCCGGGAGGAGCCCACGAGCAGTACTTC. Translated, it gives CASSAPGGAHEQYF.

This clonotype was detected a few times. The V and J genes are TRBV20-1 and TRBJ2-3; 14 bases align to TRBD2. This CDR3 comprises 15 residues. The V and J ends lost 2 bases and 5 bases, in that order; junction bases with no gene match: 3. Germline V gene data show CDR1 as DFQATT and CDR2 as SNEGSKA (reference sequence). CDR3 loop: CSARPGTSGRDTQYF. CDR3 bases: TGCAGTGCTAGACCAGGGACTAGCGGGAGAGATACGCAGTATTTT.

The gene calls are TRBV11-1 and TRBJ2-5; 8 bases agree with TRBD1. Trimming removed 5 bases from V and 2 bases from J; junction bases left unmatched: 16. Germline V gives CDR1 SGHAT, CDR2 FQDESV (reference sequence). CDR3 length: 18 amino acids. The CDR3, as DNA: TGTGCCAGCAGCAGTAACAGGGGGAAGATGGTGGGACAAGAGACCCAGTACTTC. Residues: CASSSNRGKMVGQETQYF.

V gene TRBV24-1 combines with J gene TRBJ2-2, with 11 positions matching TRBD2. With 3 bases clipped from V and 4 bases from J, the junction kept 9 bases outside the gene matches. The CDR3 spans 18 residues. The germline CDR1 and CDR2 sequences are KGHDR and SFDVKD. The CDR3 DNA reads as TGTGCCACCAGTGATAAGGCTAGCGGGAGGTCGGTCACCGGGGAGCTGTTTTTT. Its translation: CATSDKASGRSVTGELFF.

The chain carries TRBV20-1 and TRBJ2-1, with a possible D match to TRBD1 (5 bases). Germline CDR1 reads DFQATT; CDR2 reads SNEGSKA (reference sequence). This CDR3 comprises 13 residues. V lost 6 bases to trimming and J lost 5 bases, with 14 bases between them. The CDR3 bases are TGCAGTGCCTACCTAACAGGAAACAATGAGCAGTTCTTC. Protein: CSAYLTGNNEQFF.

The chain is built from TRBV19 and TRBJ2-7, with D uncertain. The V and J ends lost 2 bases and 1 base respectively, with 6 bases between them. Germline assignment: CDR1 LNHDA and CDR2 SQIVND (reference sequence). This CDR3 is built from 13 residues. The CDR3 nucleotides are TGTGCCAGTAGTATAATCGGGTCCTACGAGCAGTACTTC. Amino acids: CASSIIGSYEQYF.

This clonotype was counted only a few times. The chain has TRBV12-3 or TRBV12-4 and TRBJ2-1; the D is unclear. The CDR3 loop spans 13 amino acids. Trimming removed 1 base from V and 7 bases from J, with 8 bases in between. The DNA for the CDR3 is TGTGCCAGCAGTTTAGGGTTCAGGAATGAGCAGTTCTTC. Amino acid sequence: CASSLGFRNEQFF.

The chain carries TRBV5-1 and TRBJ1-4; unclear D gene. This CDR3 has 13 residues. Per the germline V gene, CDR1 is SGHRS and CDR2 is YFSETQ. V lost 0 bases to trimming and J lost 8 bases, with 8 bases between them. The chain's CDR3 is CASSLGAGEKLFF. In DNA, the CDR3 is TGCGCCAGCAGCTTGGGTGCGGGAGAAAAACTGTTTTTT.

The chain links TRBV6-6 to TRBJ2-4; perhaps TRBD2 as D (5 bases). This CDR3 is 13 amino acids long. Trimming left V 3 bases short and J 9 bases short, with 12 bases between. Germline V CDR1 and CDR2: MNHNY, SVGAGI (reference sequence). The CDR3 reads CASSYTGNSIQYF. The CDR3 DNA is TGTGCCAGCAGTTATACGGGGAACAGCATTCAGTACTTC.

The chain joins TRBV7-2 to TRBJ2-7; 7 nucleotides align to TRBD2. CDR1 SGHTA and CDR2 FQGNSA come from the germline V gene. The length of the CDR3 is 15 residues. Losses at the gene ends were 6 bases for V and 0 bases for J; bases not matched to a gene: 8. CDR3: CASRPPSGSSYEQYF. The CDR3 bases are TGTGCCAGCAGGCCTCCTAGCGGTAGCTCCTACGAGCAGTACTTC.